This passage covers 29 T cell receptor beta chains from one sample sequenced in a study of blood T cell repertoires in COVID-19. Profiling relied on immunoSEQ multiplex PCR, and the TCRdb table lists in-frame clones only, not all of them. The sample shows 200,000 to 250,000 clones, 92% of them seen only once. The source material was peripheral blood. The source is a man aged 55 to 70 with COVID-19, enrolled during active disease.

In nucleotides, the CDR3 is TGCGCCAGCAGTGCTGACTTTTACGAGCAGTACTTC. It codes for CASSADFYEQYF. The chain employs TRBV10-2 and TRBJ2-7; D is undetermined. Germline V gene sequence: CDR1 WSHSY, CDR2 SAAADI. This CDR3 spans 12 amino acids. Trimming removed 4 bases at V and 4 bases at J, with 8 bases between.

The chain employs TRBV29-1 and TRBJ1-6; D uncertain. This CDR3 is built from 13 residues. Germline assignment: CDR1 SQVTM and CDR2 ANQGSEA. Deletions cut 4 bases from V and 5 bases from J, with 9 bases between. CDR3: CSVADSHNSPLHF. Written as DNA, the CDR3 is TGCAGCGTTGCGGACTCACATAATTCACCCCTCCACTTT.

The chain employs TRBV11-1 and TRBJ2-4; D may be TRBD2 (5 bases). Between the trimmed V and J ends, which lost 3 bases and 3 bases, there was a span of 12 bases. Germline V gene sequence: CDR1 SGHAT, CDR2 FQDESV (reference sequence). This CDR3 contains 15 residues. The CDR3 is CASSFQRGYKNIQYF. CDR3 bases: TGTGCCAGCAGCTTTCAACGGGGATACAAAAACATTCAGTACTTC.

The chain carries TRBV19 and TRBJ2-1; 16 bases are shared with TRBD2. CDR3 length equals 18 residues. The trim removed 5 bases at V and 3 bases at J, leaving 7 bases unmatched. Germline V lookup: CDR1 LNHDA, CDR2 SQIVND (reference sequence). For the CDR3, the DNA is TGTGCCAGTAGTCCCGGGACTAGCGGGAGGGGTAACTACAATGAGCAGTTCTTC. This gives the protein CASSPGTSGRGNYNEQFF.

The chain couples TRBV21-1 to TRBJ1-6; the table's D gene call, TRBD1, was not cross checked with the DNA. TRBV21-1 is assigned pseudogene status. The CDR3 length is 18 residues. CDR3 amino acids: CASTPARGTGPYNSPLHF. DNA of the CDR3: TGTGCCAGCACCCCAGCACGTGGGACAGGCCCCTATAATTCACCCCTCCACTTT.

The chain employs TRBV5-1 and TRBJ1-1; no firm D call. Germline V lookup: CDR1 SGHRS, CDR2 YFSETQ. The CDR3 has 14 residues. Trimming left V 7 bases short and J 4 bases short, with 17 bases between. CDR3 in amino acids: CASQILGLGTEAFF. In DNA, the CDR3 is TGCGCCAGCCAGATCCTCGGGTTGGGCACTGAAGCTTTCTTT.

The chain recombines TRBV5-1 with TRBJ2-5; 10 bases are a match to TRBD2. J gave up 2 bases and V 6 bases, and 10 bases lay outside the gene matches. Germline values: CDR1 SGHRS, CDR2 YFSETQ. This CDR3 is 16 amino acids long. The CDR3 reads CASNRGGLADQETQYF. The CDR3 DNA reads TGCGCCAGCAATCGGGGTGGACTAGCGGATCAAGAGACCCAGTACTTC.

J is TRBJ1-5 and V is TRBV5-8; 12 bases align to TRBD1. Trimming removed 4 bases from V and 0 bases from J; junction bases left unmatched: 8. The CDR3 runs to 18 residues. Germline-derived CDR1 and CDR2 are SGHTS and YDEGEE. CDR3 residues: CASSRPGQGAYSNQPQHF. DNA for the CDR3: TGTGCCAGCAGCCGACCGGGACAGGGGGCGTATAGCAATCAGCCCCAGCATTTT.

This clone was observed a few times. The rearrangement uses TRBV7-8 and TRBJ2-7; possible D gene TRBD1, 6 bases. Germline V gene data show CDR1 as SGHVS and CDR2 as FQNEAQ. V was shortened by 3 bases and J by 3 bases, with 12 bases between the two germline ends. This CDR3 contains 14 residues. The CDR3 protein is CASSFQGTGYEQYF. CDR3 sequence (DNA): TGTGCCAGCAGCTTTCAGGGGACGGGCTACGAGCAGTACTTC. The whole variable domain, remainder taken from reference TRBV7-8 and TRBJ2-7, is GAGVSQSPRYKVAKRGQDVALRCDPISGHVSLFWYQQALGQGPEFLTYFQNEAQLDKSGLPSDRFFAERPEGSVSTLKIQRTQQEDSAVYLCASSFQGTGYEQYFGPGTRLTVT.

This chain links TRBV27 with TRBJ2-5; TRBD2 aligns across 13 bases. The CDR3 extends over 16 amino acids. Trimming took 6 bases from V and 5 from J; bases not matched to a gene: 9. The germline gives CDR1 MNHEY, CDR2 SMNVEV (reference sequence). DNA of the CDR3: TGTGCCAGCAGACCATCGGGACTAGCGGGGTTGGAGACCCAGTACTTC. This encodes CASRPSGLAGLETQYF.

This clone appeared a single time. The V gene is TRBV27, the J gene TRBJ2-2; 12 nucleotides agree with TRBD2. CDR3 length: 19 residues. From germline, CDR1 is MNHEY and CDR2 SMNVEV (reference sequence). V shed 3 bases, J shed 1 base, and the junction held 9 bases outside the gene matches. The CDR3 DNA reads as TGTGCCAGCAGTTTTGGAGGACTAGCGGGACCTAAGAACACCGGGGAGCTGTTTTTT. This translates into CASSFGGLAGPKNTGELFF.

The CDR3 protein is CASGVRDSWNSPLHF. The CDR3 DNA reads as TGTGCCAGCGGGGTCCGGGACAGTTGGAATTCACCCCTCCACTTT. The chain joins TRBV25-1 to TRBJ1-6, with 7 bases lining up with TRBD1. Unmatched junction bases numbered 11, after V lost 8 bases and J lost 7 bases. Germline V gene data show CDR1 as MGHDK and CDR2 as SYGVNS. This CDR3 region has 15 residues.

The chain has TRBV5-6 and TRBJ1-1; D gene unclear. The V end was cut by 2 bases, the J end by 7 bases, with 9 bases between. There are 12 residues in the CDR3. CDR1 SGHDT and CDR2 YYEEEE come from the germline V gene. CDR3 region: CASSFDRGEAFF. The CDR3 DNA reads as TGTGCCAGCAGCTTTGATCGGGGTGAAGCTTTCTTT. Based on the CDR3 plus reference TRBV5-6 and TRBJ1-1, the full variable domain is DAGVTQSPTHLIKTRGQQVTLRCSPKSGHDTVSWYQQALGQGPQFIFQYYEEEERQRGNFPDRFSGHQFPNYSSELNVNALLLGDSALYLCASSFDRGEAFFGQGTRLTVV.

The chain combines TRBV7-2 with TRBJ1-2; tentatively, D is TRBD1 (6 bases). CDR3 length: 16 residues. Germline V gene data show CDR1 as SGHTA and CDR2 as FQGNSA. The V end was cut by 8 bases, the J end by 4 bases, with 23 bases between. CDR3 loop: CASSSAALVRGYGYTF. As DNA, the CDR3 is TGTGCCAGCTCTTCTGCGGCCCTTGTCAGGGGCTATGGCTACACCTTC.

The rearrangement uses TRBV7-2 and TRBJ2-7, with 8 bases aligning to TRBD1. With 1 base clipped from V and 2 bases from J, the junction kept 4 bases outside the gene matches. CDR1 is SGHTA and CDR2 is FQGNSA in the germline V gene. The CDR3 contains 15 residues. The CDR3 sequence is CASSLETGAPYEQYF. CDR3 DNA sequence: TGTGCCAGCAGCTTAGAGACAGGGGCGCCCTACGAGCAGTACTTC.

This chain joins TRBV18 and TRBJ1-6; a weak D match, TRBD1 (6 bases). The length of the CDR3 is 17 residues. Per the germline V gene, CDR1 is KGHSH and CDR2 is LQKENI. Between the trimmed V and J ends, which lost 5 bases and 1 base, there was a span of 15 bases. The CDR3 sequence: CASSGGHGDSYNSPLHF. The CDR3 DNA reads as TGTGCCAGCTCAGGGGGCCACGGTGATTCCTATAATTCACCCCTCCACTTT. The variable domain in full, completed from reference TRBV18 and TRBJ1-6, reads NAGVMQNPRHLVRRRGQEARLRCSPMKGHSHVYWYRQLPEEGLKFMVYLQKENIIDESGMPKERFSAEFPKEGPSILRIQQVVRGDSAAYFCASSGGHGDSYNSPLHFGNGTRLTVT.

The rearrangement uses TRBV14 and TRBJ1-1, with unresolved D. CDR3 length equals 15 residues. The germline V and J ends were trimmed by 4 bases and 0 bases, with 12 bases remaining between them. In germline, CDR1 is SGHDN, CDR2 FVKESK. The CDR3 protein is CASSRWGEMNTEAFF. The CDR3 DNA is TGTGCCAGCAGCCGGTGGGGAGAAATGAACACTGAAGCTTTCTTT.

The chain couples TRBV7-2 to TRBJ1-5; D is perhaps TRBD1 (5 bases). Germline-derived CDR1 and CDR2 are SGHTA and FQGNSA. CDR3 length equals 18 residues. Trimming cost V 8 bases and J 0 bases, with 23 bases left between them. CDR3 sequence reads: CASRIGGGVVDSNQPQHF. For the CDR3, the DNA is TGTGCCAGCCGAATTGGGGGAGGGGTGGTAGATAGCAATCAGCCCCAGCATTTT. Full variable domain (rest looked up from reference TRBV7-2 and TRBJ1-5): GAGVSQSPSNKVTEKGKDVELRCDPISGHTALYWYRQSLGQGLEFLIYFQGNSAPDKSGLPSDRFSAERTGGSVSTLTIQRTQQEDSAVYLCASRIGGGVVDSNQPQHFGDGTRLSIL.

The gene calls are TRBV19 and TRBJ1-1; D gene ambiguous. CDR1 is LNHDA, CDR2 SQIVND, per germline (reference sequence). This CDR3 spans 8 amino acids. CDR3 coding DNA: TGTAGCGACACTGAAGCTTTCTTT. Amino acid sequence: CSDTEAFF.

The CDR3: CASSSGIYGYTF. The CDR3 DNA follows: TGTGCCAGCAGTTCGGGGATCTATGGCTACACCTTC. V and J are TRBV6-2 or TRBV6-3 and TRBJ1-2; D gene unclear. Germline assignment: CDR1 MNHEY and CDR2 SVGEGT. This CDR3 spans 12 amino acids. V lost 4 bases, J lost 4 bases, and 7 bases lay in between.

The chain has TRBV2 and TRBJ1-2; tentatively, D is TRBD1 (5 bases). Germline V gene lookup returns CDR1 SNHLY and CDR2 FYNNEI. Trimming cost V 5 bases and J 4 bases, with 11 bases left between them. This CDR3 is built from 13 residues. The CDR3 protein is CASSSTVVYGYTF. Written as DNA, the CDR3 is TGTGCCAGCAGTTCGACAGTTGTCTATGGCTACACCTTC.

The rearrangement links TRBV7-8 to TRBJ2-1, with 11 bases fitting TRBD1. The ends lost 5 bases at V and 4 bases at J; junction bases unmatched: 4. The CDR3 has 15 residues. In germline, CDR1 is SGHVS, CDR2 FQNEAQ. The CDR3 DNA is TGTGCCAGCAGCCTGGACAGGGGGCTATACAATGAGCAGTTCTTC. Translation gives CASSLDRGLYNEQFF.

V gene TRBV12-3 or TRBV12-4 combines with J gene TRBJ1-2; D not certain. This CDR3 spans 13 amino acids. V was clipped by 5 bases and J by 8 bases, with 15 bases between them. The CDR3 bases are TGTGCCAGCAGTCTGTATAGCCTGGCCGGCTACACCTTC. Translating it yields CASSLYSLAGYTF.

The J gene is TRBJ2-7, the V gene TRBV4-2; 10 positions match TRBD1. V was clipped by 4 bases and J by 4 bases; unmatched bases: 7. This CDR3 spans 15 amino acids. Germline loops: CDR1 LGHNA, CDR2 YNFKEQ. CDR3 bases: TGTGCCAGCAGCCCCGGACAGGGGGGCCTTTACGAGCAGTACTTC. This translates into CASSPGQGGLYEQYF.

The J gene is TRBJ2-7, the V gene TRBV28, with 10 positions matching TRBD2. Germline CDR1 is MDHEN and CDR2 is SYDVKM. The CDR3 has 15 residues. The ends lost 6 bases at V and 7 bases at J; junction bases unmatched: 12. The CDR3 region is CASRGTASGSWEQYF. The CDR3 DNA sequence: TGTGCCAGCAGGGGGACGGCTAGCGGGAGTTGGGAGCAGTACTTC. Complete variable domain (other parts from reference TRBV28 and TRBJ2-7): DVKVTQSSRYLVKRTGEKVFLECVQDMDHENMFWYRQDPGLGLRLIYFSYDVKMKEKGDIPEGYSVSREKKERFSLILESASTNQTSMYLCASRGTASGSWEQYFGPGTRLTVT.

This clone was counted a single time. V and J are TRBV3-1 (or the pseudogene TRBV3-2) and TRBJ2-3; D is possibly TRBD2 (6 bases). CDR1 is LGHDT, CDR2 YNNKEL, per germline (reference sequence). CDR3 length: 16 residues. Trimming left V 5 bases short and J 1 base short, with 16 bases between. The CDR3 region is CASSSPLSGGTDTQYF. For the CDR3, the DNA is TGTGCCAGCAGCTCCCCCCTGTCGGGGGGCACAGATACGCAGTATTTT.

This chain joins TRBV6-2 or TRBV6-3 and TRBJ2-7, with 10 bases fitting TRBD2. Looked up from germline, CDR1 is MNHEY and CDR2 is SVGEGT. This CDR3 spans 16 amino acids. Trimming at V came to 5 bases and at J to 0 bases, leaving 7 bases not matched to a gene. The CDR3 DNA reads as TGTGCCAGCAGTGCCTGGACTAGCGGTGTCTCCTACGAGCAGTACTTC. Its translation is CASSAWTSGVSYEQYF.

The rearrangement links TRBV27 to TRBJ1-1; a weak D match, TRBD1 (5 bases). The CDR3 covers 15 residues. Germline V lookup: CDR1 MNHEY, CDR2 SMNVEV (reference sequence). The V end was cut by 0 bases, the J end by 3 bases, with 11 bases between. CDR3 in DNA: TGTGCCAGCAGTTTATCGAAAGGACAAGACACTGAAGCTTTCTTT. Protein: CASSLSKGQDTEAFF.

The chain links TRBV15 to TRBJ1-1; no definite D call. CDR3 length: 15 residues. Germline V gives CDR1 LNHNV, CDR2 YYDKDF (reference sequence). V dropped 0 bases and J dropped 3 bases, with 11 bases sitting between them. The CDR3 nucleotides are TGTGCCACCAGCAGAGATCGAGGCGTGGACACTGAAGCTTTCTTT. Its translation: CATSRDRGVDTEAFF.